This T cell receptor beta chain originates from a study of T cell repertoires in cytomegalovirus infection. Study-level background: Indications of both CMV infection and matching HLA type were provided by public TCR beta signatures. Findings of the study overall: HLA-C-restricted CMV clonotypes gave the most frequent clonotype in two of eight donors.

TCRdb re-called the reads through MiXCR, storing one row per CDR3 protein. The sample contains about 100,000 distinct CDR3 sequences, 16% of which appear only once. The sample holds many counts of this clonotype. The target antigen is unknown. This receptor was identified in a human donor in good health (CMV status not recorded). Some clones in this sample may be carry-over from other donors' samples. The sequenced sample consisted of PBMCs.

The chain's CDR3 is CASSLSRGHEQFF. The CDR3 DNA follows: TGTGCCAGCAGTTTATCGAGGGGCCATGAGCAGTTCTTC. V gene TRBV27 combines with J gene TRBJ2-1; either TRBD1 or TRBD2 may fit D (5 bases each). The CDR3 covers 13 residues. Germline-derived CDR1 and CDR2 are MNHEY and SMNVEV (reference sequence). The V end was cut by 0 bases, the J end by 8 bases, with 8 bases between.